The 23 T cell receptor beta chains below all came from one sample that was sequenced in a study of blood T cells in healthy people across ages. A second PCR, run for roughly 7 to 12 cycles, used a sample-barcoded 5' primer plus a J-beta primer mix. TCRdb re-analysed the 5' RACE reads in MiXCR, keeping a single row per CDR3 protein. This repertoire shows hundreds of thousands of distinct CDR3 sequences, under 65% found once; its top ten account for roughly 14%. The sample taken for sequencing was blood. Source of these receptors: a woman over 75 in good health.

V and J are TRBV15 and TRBJ2-1; 9 bases map to TRBD1. Germline V gene sequence: CDR1 LNHNV, CDR2 YYDKDF (reference sequence). Losses at the gene ends were 0 bases for V and 6 bases for J; bases not matched to a gene: 6. The CDR3 sequence is 16 residues long. The CDR3 loop reads CATSRDLRQGVNEQFF. The CDR3, as DNA: TGTGCCACCAGCAGAGATCTTAGACAGGGGGTCAATGAGCAGTTCTTC.

This clonotype was detected ten times or more. The chain links TRBV3-1 to TRBJ2-7, with D unclear. The V gene's germline CDR1 is LGHDT and CDR2 YNNKEL (reference sequence). The CDR3 is 14 amino acids. The V end lost 1 base, the J end lost 0 bases, and 7 bases lay between the germline ends. The CDR3, as DNA: TGTGCCAGCAGCCAAGTACAGTTCTCCTACGAGCAGTACTTC. It encodes CASSQVQFSYEQYF.

The genes are TRBV20-1 and TRBJ2-1; TRBD2 matches at 9 bases. The CDR3 contains 14 residues. Germline V gene data show CDR1 as DFQATT and CDR2 as SNEGSKA (reference sequence). V lost 5 bases to trimming and J lost 4 bases; unmatched junction nucleotides: 6. CDR3 in DNA: TGCAGTGCTGCCCTAGCGGGGAGGTACAATGAGCAGTTCTTC. It yields the protein CSAALAGRYNEQFF.

The gene calls are TRBV20-1 and TRBJ2-7; D might be TRBD1 (6 bases). The V gene lost 3 bases and the J gene lost 0 bases, with 9 bases spanning the gap. CDR3 length: 13 residues. Germline V gives CDR1 DFQATT, CDR2 SNEGSKA (reference sequence). The CDR3 here is CSARTGVSYEQYF. The CDR3 bases are TGCAGTGCTAGGACAGGCGTCTCCTACGAGCAGTACTTC.

A word on this clonotype: This may arise from a read error, as a much more abundant clone is one base away. The chain employs TRBV7-7 and TRBJ2-1; 7 bases match TRBD2. The junction had 7 bases not matched to a gene; V was cut back by 1 base and J by 4 bases. From germline, CDR1 is SSHAT and CDR2 FNYEAQ (reference sequence). CDR3 length: 16 amino acids. DNA of the CDR3: TGTGCCAGCAGCTTAGAAGGGCCAGCGGGGTACAATGAGCAGTTCTTC. Amino acid sequence: CASSLEGPAGYNEQFF.

This clonotype showed up just a few times. One end of the junction does not line up with germline, which may come from a read error. The chain is built from TRBV12-3 or TRBV12-4 and TRBJ2-1, with a tentative D call TRBD2 (5 bases). The CDR3 is made up of 15 amino acids. The CDR3 sequence: CASSLGSGPYNEQFF. CDR3 sequence (DNA): TGTGCCAGCAGCTTAGGGAGCGGCCCTTACAATGAGCAGTTCTTC.

The V gene is TRBV4-1, the J gene TRBJ2-1; D perhaps matches TRBD1 (5 bases). CDR1 MGHRA and CDR2 YSYEKL come from the germline V gene. Trimming removed 2 bases from V and 0 bases from J, with 11 bases in between. CDR3 length equals 16 residues. CDR3 sequence reads: CASSQPRASSYNEQFF. Here the CDR3 DNA reads TGCGCCAGCAGCCAACCCAGGGCAAGCTCCTACAATGAGCAGTTCTTC.

This clonotype was seen once. The chain recombines TRBV7-2 with TRBJ2-1; 14 bases are shared with TRBD2. Looked up from germline, CDR1 is SGHTA and CDR2 is FQGNSA. Trimming removed 5 bases from V and 10 bases from J; junction bases left unmatched: 7. CDR3 length: 15 amino acids. CDR3 residues: CASSQTSGRAREQFF. Written as DNA, the CDR3 is TGTGCCAGCAGCCAGACTAGCGGGAGGGCCAGGGAGCAGTTCTTC.

This clonotype was picked up many times. The rearrangement joins TRBV2 to TRBJ2-7, with 8 bases matching TRBD1. The germline V gene has CDR1 SNHLY and CDR2 FYNNEI. Trimming took 8 bases from V and 7 from J; bases not matched to a gene: 7. This CDR3 contains 12 residues. In DNA, the CDR3 is TGTGCCAGCGCTCAGGGGGCTCAAGAGCAGTACTTC. Translation: CASAQGAQEQYF.

The chain combines TRBV7-2 with TRBJ2-7; 12 bases line up with TRBD2. Germline assignment: CDR1 SGHTA and CDR2 FQGNSA. There are 15 residues in the CDR3. The ends lost 5 bases at V and 7 bases at J; junction bases unmatched: 9. The CDR3: CASSRTSGASGEQYF. DNA for the CDR3: TGTGCCAGCAGCCGGACTAGCGGGGCCAGCGGTGAGCAGTACTTC.

This clonotype was recorded many times. The rearrangement links TRBV11-2 to TRBJ2-3; tentatively, D is TRBD2 (5 bases). Germline-derived CDR1 and CDR2 are SGHAT and FQNNGV. The CDR3 has 14 residues. The V end was cut by 1 base, the J end by 4 bases, with 9 bases between. The CDR3 loop is CASSLVRRADTQYF. The DNA for the CDR3 is TGTGCCAGCAGCTTAGTACGGCGGGCAGATACGCAGTATTTT.

In regard to this clonotype: A read error may explain this, as a much larger clone is one base away. The chain is built from TRBV7-3 and TRBJ2-7; D not resolved. CDR3 length: 13 residues. V shed 6 bases and J shed 7 bases, with 16 bases lying between them. Germline V gene lookup returns CDR1 SGHTA and CDR2 FQGTGA. The CDR3 reads CASSPRRHNEQYF. CDR3 DNA: TGTGCCAGCAGTCCCAGGCGGCACAATGAGCAGTACTTC.

About this clonotype itself: Being one base from a much bigger clone, this may be a read error. V is TRBV15 and J is TRBJ1-2; 7 bases are shared with TRBD1. The CDR3 is made up of 15 amino acids. Germline V gene data show CDR1 as LNHNV and CDR2 as YYDKDF (reference sequence). The CDR3 reads CTTSDTSTGNYGYTF. For the CDR3, the DNA is TGTACCACCAGCGATACCTCGACAGGGAACTATGGCTACACCTTC.

This clonotype was counted only a few times. The chain uses TRBV2 and TRBJ2-5, with a weak D call TRBD2 (5 bases). The CDR3 runs 11 residues. Germline loops: CDR1 SNHLY, CDR2 FYNNEI. Trimming left V 4 bases short and J 7 bases short, with 7 bases between. The CDR3 DNA is TGTGCCAGCAGTGCGGGATCGACCCAGTACTTC. Protein sequence: CASSAGSTQYF.

The sample holds a few counts of this clonotype. Just one base apart from a much larger clone, this may be a read error. The chain links TRBV10-3 to TRBJ2-5, with a tentative D call TRBD2 (5 bases). The length of the CDR3 is 12 residues. V lost 0 bases and J 11 bases, leaving 10 bases between the germline ends. In germline, CDR1 is ENHRY, CDR2 SYGVKD. The CDR3 DNA reads TGTGCCATCAGTGAGTCGGAGGAGATGCAGTACTTC. This sequence encodes CAISESEEMQYF.

This clonotype turned up a few times. This rearrangement joins TRBV5-1 to TRBJ2-3, with D possibly being TRBD1 (5 bases). The CDR3 sequence is 11 residues long. V dropped 7 bases and J dropped 6 bases, with 9 bases sitting between them. CDR1 and CDR2 (germline): SGHRS, YFSETQ. DNA of the CDR3: TGCGCCAGCGGGGCTAAGGATACGCAGTATTTT. Its protein is CASGAKDTQYF.

This chain links TRBV5-6 with TRBJ2-5; 10 bases agree with TRBD1. The germline V gene encodes CDR1 SGHDT and CDR2 YYEEEE. The CDR3 loop spans 16 amino acids. After removal of 4 bases from V and 1 base from J, the junction contained 7 bases not matched to a gene. CDR3 sequence reads: CASSSRGTGAQETQYF. The CDR3 coding sequence is TGTGCCAGCAGCAGCCGAGGGACAGGGGCCCAAGAGACCCAGTACTTC.

The chain has TRBV12-3 or TRBV12-4 and TRBJ2-1; 7 positions agree with TRBD1. The CDR3 is made up of 12 amino acids. Unmatched junction bases numbered 6, after V lost 6 bases and J lost 10 bases. The CDR3 bases are TGTGCCAGCAGCCCCATGGACAGGGAGCAGTTCTTC. Translating it yields CASSPMDREQFF.

This clonotype occurred many times. The rearrangement joins TRBV7-3 to TRBJ1-2; TRBD1 might be the D (6 bases). Looked up from germline, CDR1 is SGHTA and CDR2 is FQGTGA. This CDR3 is built from 14 residues. V gave up 0 bases and J gave up 8 bases, with 13 bases separating them. The CDR3 reads CASSLTPQGSGYTF. The CDR3 nucleotides are TGTGCCAGCAGCTTAACCCCACAGGGTAGCGGCTACACCTTC. Full variable domain (remainder filled in from reference TRBV7-3 and TRBJ1-2): GAGVSQTPSNKVTEKGKYVELRCDPISGHTALYWYRQSLGQGPEFLIYFQGTGAADDSGLPNDRFFAVRPEGSVSTLKIQRTERGDSAVYLCASSLTPQGSGYTFGSGTRLTVV.

The gene calls are TRBV5-1 and TRBJ2-2; TRBD1 agrees at 8 bases. CDR3 length: 15 residues. Germline CDR1 reads SGHRS; CDR2 reads YFSETQ. Trimming took 5 bases from V and 6 from J; bases not matched to a gene: 9. CDR3 residues: CASRRTGIMAGELFF. CDR3 nucleotides: TGCGCCAGCAGAAGGACAGGGATAATGGCCGGGGAGCTGTTTTTT.

This clonotype has at least ten counts. The rearrangement links TRBV2 to TRBJ2-5; maybe TRBD1 (5 bases). The CDR3 sequence is 14 residues long. Per the germline V gene, CDR1 is SNHLY and CDR2 is FYNNEI. Deletions cut 1 base from V and 3 bases from J, with 9 bases between. The CDR3 nucleotides are TGTGCCAGCAGTGAAGGTTTCAGGGAAGAGACCCAGTACTTC. Encoded protein: CASSEGFREETQYF.

Only one count was recorded for this clonotype. This chain connects TRBV20-1 to TRBJ2-1; the match to TRBD2 covers 13 bases. With V trimmed by 6 bases and J by 2 bases, 4 bases remained unmatched. There are 15 residues in the CDR3. Germline CDR1 and CDR2: DFQATT and SNEGSKA (reference sequence). CDR3 sequence (DNA): TGCAGTGCCGAAGGACTAGCGGGGGCCTACAATGAGCAGTTCTTC. Translated: CSAEGLAGAYNEQFF.

DNA for the CDR3: TGTGCCAGCAGATCAACTAGCGGCCGGGGGGAGACCCAGTACTTC. Translating gives CASRSTSGRGETQYF. This chain joins TRBV6-2 or TRBV6-3 and TRBJ2-5; 8 positions agree with TRBD2. The V gene's germline CDR1 is MNHEY and CDR2 SVGEGT. V lost 6 bases, J lost 5 bases, and 11 bases stayed unmatched. The CDR3 extends over 15 amino acids.